What follows are 18 T cell receptor beta chains derived from one specimen sequenced in a study of blood T cells in healthy people across ages. Then a second PCR, running roughly 7 to 11 cycles, was carried out with a sample-barcoded 5' primer and a J-beta primer mix. Using its own MiXCR run on the 5' RACE reads, TCRdb lists one record per CDR3 protein. Among hundreds of thousands of distinct CDR3 sequences, more than 40% were seen once, and the ten largest hold roughly 34%. The sample taken for sequencing was blood. The receptors stem from a woman aged 60 to 75 in good health.

This chain joins TRBV27 and TRBJ1-2; TRBD1 might be the D (6 bases). This CDR3 spans 15 amino acids. The germline gives CDR1 MNHEY, CDR2 SMNVEV (reference sequence). Trimming took 6 bases from V and 8 from J, leaving 22 bases between them. Here the CDR3 DNA reads TGTGCCAGCAGGGCTAACAGGGATAATGGCCGGGGCTACACCTTC. Its translation is CASRANRDNGRGYTF.

This clonotype turned up a few times. The chain has TRBV4-2 and TRBJ2-5; 8 bases are shared with TRBD2. The CDR3 loop spans 17 amino acids. Per germline, CDR1 LGHNA and CDR2 YNFKEQ. With 0 bases clipped from V and 4 bases from J, the junction kept 10 bases outside the gene matches. CDR3 loop: CASSQDLVWRGAETQYF. CDR3 in DNA: TGTGCCAGCAGCCAAGATCTGGTCTGGCGGGGGGCAGAGACCCAGTACTTC.

This rearrangement joins TRBV20-1 to TRBJ2-1; D ambiguous. CDR1 and CDR2 from the germline V gene are DFQATT and SNEGSKA (reference sequence). V shed 0 bases and J shed 15 bases, with 12 bases lying between them. This CDR3 has 11 amino acids. CDR3 region: CSARDSKERFF. Here the CDR3 DNA reads TGCAGTGCTAGAGATAGCAAAGAACGGTTCTTC.

The chain joins TRBV10-3 to TRBJ2-1, with 12 nucleotides matching TRBD2. The CDR3 is made up of 16 amino acids. Germline lookup yields CDR1 ENHRY and CDR2 SYGVKD. The V and J ends lost 5 bases and 4 bases, in that order; junction bases with no gene match: 6. The CDR3 region has the DNA TGTGCCATCAGTCCCGGGACTAGCGGGCTTTACAATGAGCAGTTCTTC. As protein: CAISPGTSGLYNEQFF.

V is TRBV29-1 and J is TRBJ2-4; no definite D call. The closer fit of TRBJ2-5 to the DNA end suggests the J call may be wrong. Germline V gene lookup returns CDR1 SQVTM and CDR2 ANQGSEA. The CDR3 consists of 12 residues. The CDR3 here is CSVRQGTETQYF. The CDR3 coding sequence is TGCAGCGTACGACAAGGCACAGAGACCCAGTACTTC.

This clonotype was observed a handful of times. The chain uses TRBV10-3 and TRBJ2-7, with D perhaps TRBD2 (5 bases). Germline V gene lookup returns CDR1 ENHRY and CDR2 SYGVKD. V was pared by 0 bases and J by 0 bases, with 9 bases between. The CDR3 is 15 amino acids. The CDR3 nucleotides are TGTGCCATCAGTGAGTCCTACGGGAACTCCTACGAGCAGTACTTC. Translation: CAISESYGNSYEQYF.

The V and J genes are TRBV7-2 and TRBJ2-1, with a possible D match to TRBD2 (5 bases). V lost 8 bases and J 2 bases, leaving 16 bases between the germline ends. The CDR3 spans 15 residues. Germline lookup yields CDR1 SGHTA and CDR2 FQGNSA. The CDR3 region is CASRPFGDPYNEQFF. The CDR3 DNA sequence: TGTGCCAGCCGCCCGTTCGGGGATCCCTACAATGAGCAGTTCTTC. Together with reference TRBV7-2 and TRBJ2-1, the CDR3 gives the full variable domain: GAGVSQSPSNKVTEKGKDVELRCDPISGHTALYWYRQSLGQGLEFLIYFQGNSAPDKSGLPSDRFSAERTGGSVSTLTIQRTQQEDSAVYLCASRPFGDPYNEQFFGPGTRLTVL.

The genes are TRBV5-1 and TRBJ2-1; the D gene is possibly TRBD1 (6 bases). Trimming cost V 0 bases and J 5 bases, with 12 bases left between them. Germline V gene data show CDR1 as SGHRS and CDR2 as YFSETQ. The CDR3 consists of 15 residues. In DNA, the CDR3 is TGCGCCAGCAGCTTGGAAGGGACATCTCACAATGAGCAGTTCTTC. Residues: CASSLEGTSHNEQFF.

In its sample, this clonotype was seen a few times. A read error may account for a junction end that differs from germline. The V and J genes are TRBV19 and TRBJ2-7, with D uncertain. The CDR3 runs to 13 residues. Germline CDR1 is LNHDA and CDR2 is SQIVND (reference sequence). This chain's CDR3 is CASSLEAGTEQYF. Here the CDR3 DNA reads TGTGCCAGTAGTCTAGAAGCTGGTACGGAGCAGTACTTC.

As for this clonotype: A read error may produce the germline difference seen at one junction end. The chain couples TRBV12-3 or TRBV12-4 to TRBJ2-1, with D possibly being TRBD1 or TRBD2 (5 bases each). The CDR3 totals 15 residues. The chain's CDR3 is CASSLGQTNYNVQFF. The CDR3 DNA sequence: TGTGCCAGCAGTTTAGGACAGACTAATTACAATGTGCAGTTCTTC.

This clonotype was recorded once. This chain uses TRBV10-3 with TRBJ1-2, with D possibly TRBD1 on 5 matching bases. The V gene's germline CDR1 is ENHRY and CDR2 SYGVKD. With 3 bases removed from V and 4 bases from J, the gap between germline ends came to 9 bases. This CDR3 region has 13 residues. The CDR3 DNA reads as TGTGCCATCAGTGAATTGGGGCTCTATGGCTACACCTTC. Encoded protein: CAISELGLYGYTF.

The chain is built from TRBV11-2 and TRBJ2-3, with 10 bases identical to TRBD2. CDR1 and CDR2 (germline): SGHAT, FQNNGV. The CDR3 loop spans 16 amino acids. J was trimmed by 8 bases and V by 1 base; bases with no gene match: 9. Written as DNA, the CDR3 is TGTGCCAGCAGCTTAGCGCAGCTAGCGGGAGTGTCTACGCAGTATTTT. Amino acid sequence: CASSLAQLAGVSTQYF. Complete variable domain (other parts from reference TRBV11-2 and TRBJ2-3): EAGVAQSPRYKIIEKRQSVAFWCNPISGHATLYWYQQILGQGPKLLIQFQNNGVVDDSQLPKDRFSAERLKGVDSTLKIQPAKLEDSAVYLCASSLAQLAGVSTQYFGPGTRLTVL.

The rearrangement links TRBV20-1 to TRBJ2-7, with D possibly called TRBD1 or TRBD2 (6 bases each). Germline lookup yields CDR1 DFQATT and CDR2 SNEGSKA (reference sequence). Trimming shortened V by 6 bases and J by 5 bases, and 20 bases separated the two germline ends. This CDR3 comprises 14 residues. In DNA form, the CDR3 reads TGCAGTGCCTGGGGGGCCCTGCGAGATGACGAGCAGTACTTC. Its protein is CSAWGALRDDEQYF.

The chain joins TRBV29-1 to TRBJ1-4, with D possibly matching TRBD1 (6 bases). The germline V gene has CDR1 SQVTM and CDR2 ANQGSEA. The length of the CDR3 is 15 residues. V gave up 6 bases and J gave up 2 bases, with 16 bases separating them. As DNA, the CDR3 is TGCAGCGTCCCTTCACCAGGGGCGACTAATGAAAAACTGTTTTTT. The encoded protein is CSVPSPGATNEKLFF. Full variable domain (remainder filled in from reference TRBV29-1 and TRBJ1-4): SAVISQKPSRDICQRGTSLTIQCQVDSQVTMMFWYRQQPGQSLTLIATANQGSEATYESGFVIDKFPISRPNLTFSTLTVSNMSPEDSSIYLCSVPSPGATNEKLFFGSGTQLSVL.

The J gene is TRBJ2-1, the V gene TRBV27, with D unresolved. Germline CDR1 MNHEY, CDR2 SMNVEV (reference sequence). The V end was cut by 5 bases, the J end by 0 bases, with 20 bases between. This CDR3 contains 18 residues. The DNA of the CDR3 is TGTGCCAGCAGTCCCTCTCTTTGGCGCGAGAGCTCCTACAATGAGCAGTTCTTC. Translated: CASSPSLWRESSYNEQFF.

In this sample, this clonotype turned up a few times. The chain combines TRBV20-1 with TRBJ2-7; maybe TRBD1 (6 bases). Germline CDR1 and CDR2: DFQATT and SNEGSKA (reference sequence). CDR3 length equals 14 residues. Trimming took off 1 base at V and 0 bases at J, with 10 bases between the two ends. CDR3 DNA sequence: TGCAGTGCTAGAGTCCAGGGGAGCTCCTACGAGCAGTACTTC. Protein sequence: CSARVQGSSYEQYF.

V and J are TRBV20-1 and TRBJ2-5; D possibly matches TRBD1 or TRBD2 (5 bases each). V dropped 3 bases and J dropped 0 bases, with 8 bases sitting between them. Germline-derived CDR1 and CDR2 are DFQATT and SNEGSKA (reference sequence). This CDR3 is built from 13 residues. The CDR3 protein is CSARGVHQETQYF. The CDR3 DNA is TGCAGTGCTAGGGGGGTACACCAAGAGACCCAGTACTTC.

The chain is built from TRBV27 and TRBJ2-7, with 9 bases that match TRBD2. Unmatched junction bases numbered 4, after V lost 7 bases and J lost 3 bases. Germline V CDR1 and CDR2: MNHEY, SMNVEV (reference sequence). The CDR3 contains 13 residues. CDR3 region: CASTAGGSYEQYF. CDR3 nucleotides: TGTGCCAGCACGGCGGGAGGGAGCTACGAGCAGTACTTC.